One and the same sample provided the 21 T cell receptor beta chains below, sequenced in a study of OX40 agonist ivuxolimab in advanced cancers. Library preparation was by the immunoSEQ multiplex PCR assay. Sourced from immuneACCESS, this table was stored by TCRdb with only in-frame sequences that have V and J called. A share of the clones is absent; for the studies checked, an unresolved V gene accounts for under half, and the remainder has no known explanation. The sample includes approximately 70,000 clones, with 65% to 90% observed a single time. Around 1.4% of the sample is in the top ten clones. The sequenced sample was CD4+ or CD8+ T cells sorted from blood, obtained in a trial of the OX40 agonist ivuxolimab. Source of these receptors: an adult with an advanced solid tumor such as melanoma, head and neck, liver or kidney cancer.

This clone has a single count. CDR3: CASSLSRGGPTSAFF. In DNA, the CDR3 is TGTGCCAGCAGCCTATCAAGGGGGGGCCCGACCTCTGCTTTCTTT. This chain joins TRBV2 and TRBJ1-1; maybe TRBD1 (6 bases). The ends were cut back, 6 bases at V and 11 bases at J, with 25 bases in the middle. The CDR3 covers 15 residues. The germline V gene has CDR1 SNHLY and CDR2 FYNNEI.

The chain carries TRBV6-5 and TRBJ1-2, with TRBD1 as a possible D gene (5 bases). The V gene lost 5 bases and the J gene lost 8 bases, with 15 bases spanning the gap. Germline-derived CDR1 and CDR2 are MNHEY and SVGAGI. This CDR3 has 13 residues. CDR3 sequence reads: CASSPPGEGGYTF. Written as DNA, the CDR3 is TGTGCCAGCAGTCCCCCGGGGGAGGGGGGCTACACCTTC.

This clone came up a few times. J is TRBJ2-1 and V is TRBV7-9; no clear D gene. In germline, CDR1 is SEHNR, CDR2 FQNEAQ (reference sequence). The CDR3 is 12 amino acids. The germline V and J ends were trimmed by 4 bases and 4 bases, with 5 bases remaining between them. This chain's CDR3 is CASSSEYNEQFF. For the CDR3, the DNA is TGTGCCAGCAGCTCGGAATACAATGAGCAGTTCTTC.

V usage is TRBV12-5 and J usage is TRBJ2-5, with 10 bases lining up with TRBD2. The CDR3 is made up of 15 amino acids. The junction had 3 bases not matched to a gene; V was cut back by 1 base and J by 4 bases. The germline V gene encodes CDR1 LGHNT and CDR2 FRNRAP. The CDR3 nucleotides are TGTGCTAGTGGTTTGGGGCTAGCGGGGGTAGAGACCCAGTACTTC. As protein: CASGLGLAGVETQYF.

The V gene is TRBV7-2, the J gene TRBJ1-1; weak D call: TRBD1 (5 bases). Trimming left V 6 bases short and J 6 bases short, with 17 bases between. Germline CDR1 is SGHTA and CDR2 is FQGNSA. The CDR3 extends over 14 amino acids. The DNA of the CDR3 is TGTGCCAGCAGACCACGGGGGAGATACCCTGAAGCTTTCTTT. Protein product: CASRPRGRYPEAFF.

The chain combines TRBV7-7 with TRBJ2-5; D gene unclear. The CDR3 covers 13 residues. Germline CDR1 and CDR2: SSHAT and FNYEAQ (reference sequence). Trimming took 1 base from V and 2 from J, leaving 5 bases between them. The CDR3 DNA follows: TGTGCCAGCAGCTTAGGTTGGCAAGAGACCCAGTACTTC. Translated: CASSLGWQETQYF.

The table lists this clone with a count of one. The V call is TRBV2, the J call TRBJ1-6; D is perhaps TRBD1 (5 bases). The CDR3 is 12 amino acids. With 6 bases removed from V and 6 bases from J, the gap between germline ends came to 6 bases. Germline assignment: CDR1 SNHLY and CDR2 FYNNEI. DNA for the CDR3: TGTGCCAGCAGCGACAGTAATTCACCCCTCCACTTT. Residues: CASSDSNSPLHF.

The CDR3 here is CASSYPVLRPDTEAFF. As DNA, the CDR3 is TGTGCCAGCAGTTACCCCGTCTTACGGCCGGACACTGAAGCTTTCTTT. The V and J genes are TRBV6-6 and TRBJ1-1; the D is unclear. Germline V gene lookup returns CDR1 MNHNY and CDR2 SVGAGI (reference sequence). The CDR3 length is 16 residues. V lost 2 bases and J lost 3, with 16 bases in between.

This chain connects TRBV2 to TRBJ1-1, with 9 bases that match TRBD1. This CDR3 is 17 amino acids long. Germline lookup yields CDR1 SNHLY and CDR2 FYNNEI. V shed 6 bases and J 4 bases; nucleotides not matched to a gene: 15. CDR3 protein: CASSPLTSLTGGTEAFF. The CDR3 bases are TGTGCCAGCAGCCCACTGACATCGCTGACAGGGGGCACTGAAGCTTTCTTT. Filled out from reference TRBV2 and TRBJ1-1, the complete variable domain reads EPEVTQTPSHQVTQMGQEVILRCVPISNHLYFYWYRQILGQKVEFLVSFYNNEISEKSEIFDDQFSVERPDGSNFTLKIRSTKLEDSAMYFCASSPLTSLTGGTEAFFGQGTRLTVV.

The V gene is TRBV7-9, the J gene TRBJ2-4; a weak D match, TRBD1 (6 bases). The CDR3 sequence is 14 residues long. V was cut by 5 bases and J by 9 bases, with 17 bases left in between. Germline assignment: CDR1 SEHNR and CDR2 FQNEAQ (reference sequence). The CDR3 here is CASSIDRIEAIQYF. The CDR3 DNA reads TGTGCCAGCAGCATTGACAGGATCGAAGCCATTCAGTACTTC.

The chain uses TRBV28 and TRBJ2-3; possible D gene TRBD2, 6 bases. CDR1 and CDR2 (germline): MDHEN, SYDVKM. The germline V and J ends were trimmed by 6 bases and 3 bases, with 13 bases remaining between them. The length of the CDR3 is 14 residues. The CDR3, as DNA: TGTGCCAGCAGGGGACTTCAACTTACAGATACGCAGTATTTT. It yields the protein CASRGLQLTDTQYF.

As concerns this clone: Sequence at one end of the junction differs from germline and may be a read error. CDR3 coding DNA: TGTGCCAGCAGCATAGCGGCCTCGAACACCGGGGAGCTGTTTTTT. This encodes CASSIAASNTGELFF. This chain joins TRBV7-2 and TRBJ2-2, with a possible D match to TRBD2 (6 bases). This CDR3 contains 15 residues. Germline values: CDR1 SGHTA, CDR2 FQGNSA.

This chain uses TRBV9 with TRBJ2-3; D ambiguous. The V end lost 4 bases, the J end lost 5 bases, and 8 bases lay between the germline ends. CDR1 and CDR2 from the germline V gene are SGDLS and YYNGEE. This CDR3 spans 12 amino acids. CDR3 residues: CASSSSGDTQYF. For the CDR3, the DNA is TGTGCCAGCAGCTCGTCGGGAGATACGCAGTATTTT.

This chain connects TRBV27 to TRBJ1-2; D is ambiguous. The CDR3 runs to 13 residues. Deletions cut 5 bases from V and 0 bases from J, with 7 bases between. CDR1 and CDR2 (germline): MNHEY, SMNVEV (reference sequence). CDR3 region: CASSPGANYGYTF. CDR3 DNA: TGTGCCAGCAGTCCCGGGGCTAACTATGGCTACACCTTC.

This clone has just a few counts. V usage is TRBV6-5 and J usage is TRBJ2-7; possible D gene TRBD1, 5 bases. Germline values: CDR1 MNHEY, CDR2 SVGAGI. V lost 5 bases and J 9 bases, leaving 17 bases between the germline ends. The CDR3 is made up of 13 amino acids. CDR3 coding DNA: TGTGCCAGCAGTCCCGACAGAGCTACGGGGCAGTACTTC. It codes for CASSPDRATGQYF.

CDR3 sequence: CASSEAVTGVSTDTQYF. Here the CDR3 DNA reads TGTGCCAGCAGTGAAGCGGTCACAGGGGTCAGCACAGATACGCAGTATTTT. V usage is TRBV6-1 and J usage is TRBJ2-3; TRBD1 agrees at 7 bases. V lost 0 bases, J lost 0 bases, and 6 bases stayed unmatched. Germline loops: CDR1 MNHNS, CDR2 SASEGT. CDR3 size: 17 residues.

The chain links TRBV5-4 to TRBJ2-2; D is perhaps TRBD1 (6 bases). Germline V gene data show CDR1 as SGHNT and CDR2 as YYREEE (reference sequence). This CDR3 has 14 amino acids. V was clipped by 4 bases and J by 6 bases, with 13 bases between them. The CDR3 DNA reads TGTGCCAGCAGCCGTGGGACATTACCCGGGGAGCTGTTTTTT. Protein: CASSRGTLPGELFF. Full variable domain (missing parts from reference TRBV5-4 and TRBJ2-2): ETGVTQSPTHLIKTRGQQVTLRCSSQSGHNTVSWYQQALGQGPQFIFQYYREEENGRGNFPPRFSGLQFPNYSSELNVNALELDDSALYLCASSRGTLPGELFFGEGSRLTVL.

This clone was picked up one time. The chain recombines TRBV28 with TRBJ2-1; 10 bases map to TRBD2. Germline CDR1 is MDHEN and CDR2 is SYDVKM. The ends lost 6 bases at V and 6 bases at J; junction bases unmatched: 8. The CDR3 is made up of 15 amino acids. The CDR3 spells CASRSGAGGPNEQFF. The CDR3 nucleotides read TGTGCCAGCAGGTCGGGAGCGGGGGGGCCCAATGAGCAGTTCTTC. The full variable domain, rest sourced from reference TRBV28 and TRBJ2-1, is DVKVTQSSRYLVKRTGEKVFLECVQDMDHENMFWYRQDPGLGLRLIYFSYDVKMKEKGDIPEGYSVSREKKERFSLILESASTNQTSMYLCASRSGAGGPNEQFFGPGTRLTVL.

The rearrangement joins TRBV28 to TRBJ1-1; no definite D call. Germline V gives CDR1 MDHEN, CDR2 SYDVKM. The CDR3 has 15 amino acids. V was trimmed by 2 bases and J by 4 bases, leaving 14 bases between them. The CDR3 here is CASSLVGGLGTEAFF. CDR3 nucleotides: TGTGCCAGCAGTTTAGTCGGAGGGTTGGGCACTGAAGCTTTCTTT.

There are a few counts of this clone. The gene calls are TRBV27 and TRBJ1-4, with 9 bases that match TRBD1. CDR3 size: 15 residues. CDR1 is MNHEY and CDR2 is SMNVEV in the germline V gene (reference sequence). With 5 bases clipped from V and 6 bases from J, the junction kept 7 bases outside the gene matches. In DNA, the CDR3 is TGTGCCAGCAGTAGGCGGGACAGGGACCATGAAAAACTGTTTTTT. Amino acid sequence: CASSRRDRDHEKLFF.

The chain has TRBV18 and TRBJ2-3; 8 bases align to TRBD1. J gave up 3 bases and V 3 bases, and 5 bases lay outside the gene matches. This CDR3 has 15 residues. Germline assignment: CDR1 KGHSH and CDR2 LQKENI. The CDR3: CASSPRQGRTDTQYF. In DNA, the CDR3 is TGTGCCAGCTCACCGCGACAGGGGCGGACAGATACGCAGTATTTT.